Shown below are 30 T cell receptor beta chains from a single sample sequenced in a study of PD-1 blockade in classical Hodgkin lymphoma. Only in-frame clones appear in the TCRdb table, and some are missing; sequencing was by immunoSEQ multiplex PCR. The table lists 35,000 to 40,000 clones, about 91% of them singletons. No patient escaped relapse after autologous stem cell transplantation, and brentuximab vedotin exposure varied. The source was peripheral blood mononuclear cells (PBMCs), collected before the second cycle of nivolumab. These receptors were collected from a human donor with classical Hodgkin lymphoma.

This clone was seen a single time. V is TRBV19 and J is TRBJ1-5; D unresolved. The V and J ends lost 0 bases and 7 bases respectively, with 10 bases between them. The CDR3 totals 14 residues. Germline loops: CDR1 LNHDA, CDR2 SQIVND (reference sequence). This chain's CDR3 is CASSIDPYGQPQHF. The CDR3 bases are TGTGCCAGTAGTATAGATCCCTACGGCCAGCCCCAGCATTTT.

This chain joins TRBV5-1 and TRBJ1-4; D might be TRBD1 (6 bases). Germline CDR1 and CDR2: SGHRS and YFSETQ. This CDR3 region has 15 residues. The V and J ends lost 4 bases and 3 bases respectively, with 13 bases between them. CDR3 sequence reads: CASSGGGAANEKLFF. As DNA, the CDR3 is TGCGCCAGCAGCGGCGGGGGGGCGGCTAATGAAAAACTGTTTTTT.

The rearrangement uses TRBV5-4 and TRBJ2-5, with a tentative D call TRBD1 (5 bases). The length of the CDR3 is 14 residues. V was cut by 0 bases and J by 4 bases, with 10 bases left in between. The germline gives CDR1 SGHNT, CDR2 YYREEE (reference sequence). CDR3 in amino acids: CASSLVDSPETQYF. The CDR3, as DNA: TGTGCCAGCAGCTTGGTCGACAGCCCAGAGACCCAGTACTTC.

This chain uses TRBV4-2 with TRBJ2-3; 9 bases line up with TRBD2. This CDR3 contains 23 residues. V shed 2 bases and J 1 base; nucleotides not matched to a gene: 25. Germline-derived CDR1 and CDR2 are LGHNA and YNFKEQ. CDR3 sequence (DNA): TGTGCCAGCAGCCAACTAAGCCGGACTCGCTGGGTGGGCTCTAGCGGGGGCACAGATACGCAGTATTTT. Translating gives CASSQLSRTRWVGSSGGTDTQYF.

V is TRBV27 and J is TRBJ2-7, with D unclear. Germline V gives CDR1 MNHEY, CDR2 SMNVEV (reference sequence). This CDR3 region has 13 residues. Trimming cost V 0 bases and J 0 bases, with 3 bases left between them. The chain's CDR3 is CASSLSPSYEQYF. CDR3 DNA: TGTGCCAGCAGTTTATCCCCCTCCTACGAGCAGTACTTC.

V gene TRBV2 combines with J gene TRBJ2-1, with D possibly TRBD1 on 6 matching bases. The CDR3 loop spans 14 amino acids. V lost 4 bases, J lost 1 base, and 8 bases lay in between. The germline gives CDR1 SNHLY, CDR2 FYNNEI. The CDR3 DNA follows: TGTGCCAGCAGTGGCCAGGGGTCCTACAATGAGCAGTTCTTC. Its protein product is CASSGQGSYNEQFF.

V and J are TRBV14 and TRBJ2-7; D uncertain. Germline CDR1 SGHDN, CDR2 FVKESK. The CDR3 consists of 14 residues. The germline V and J ends were trimmed by 3 bases and 2 bases, with 11 bases remaining between them. The CDR3 region is CASSHPTMTYEQYF. CDR3 coding DNA: TGTGCCAGCAGCCACCCTACGATGACCTACGAGCAGTACTTC.

The gene calls are TRBV10-3 and TRBJ2-2, with D perhaps matching TRBD1 or TRBD2 (5 bases each). Trimming left V 7 bases short and J 1 base short, with 16 bases between. This CDR3 is built from 16 residues. CDR1 and CDR2 from the germline V gene are ENHRY and SYGVKD. This CDR3 is CAITRTGDQNTGELFF. DNA of the CDR3: TGTGCCATCACAAGGACTGGGGACCAGAACACCGGGGAGCTGTTTTTT.

V and J are TRBV27 and TRBJ1-1, with unresolved D. The V gene lost 2 bases and the J gene lost 0 bases, with 4 bases spanning the gap. CDR1 MNHEY and CDR2 SMNVEV come from the germline V gene (reference sequence). The CDR3 spans 13 residues. CDR3 sequence reads: CASSLNLNTEAFF. In nucleotides, the CDR3 is TGTGCCAGCAGTTTAAACCTGAACACTGAAGCTTTCTTT.

The rearrangement uses TRBV7-3 and TRBJ2-1, with D tentatively TRBD1 or TRBD2 (5 bases each). The CDR3 is 15 amino acids. V lost 8 bases, J lost 7 bases, and 21 bases lay in between. Per the germline V gene, CDR1 is SGHTA and CDR2 is FQGTGA. This CDR3 reads CASGVVFRGENEQFF. For the CDR3, the DNA is TGTGCCAGCGGGGTGGTTTTTCGGGGCGAAAATGAGCAGTTCTTC. Full variable domain (rest looked up from reference TRBV7-3 and TRBJ2-1): GAGVSQTPSNKVTEKGKYVELRCDPISGHTALYWYRQSLGQGPEFLIYFQGTGAADDSGLPNDRFFAVRPEGSVSTLKIQRTERGDSAVYLCASGVVFRGENEQFFGPGTRLTVL.

This sequence joins TRBV4-1 and TRBJ2-7; possibly TRBD1 or TRBD2 for D (6 bases each). The germline gives CDR1 MGHRA, CDR2 YSYEKL. With 1 base removed from V and 3 bases from J, the gap between germline ends came to 22 bases. The CDR3 contains 18 residues. The CDR3 here is CASSQVDFIPGGHYEQYF. In DNA form, the CDR3 reads TGCGCCAGCAGCCAAGTGGATTTTATACCCGGGGGACACTACGAGCAGTACTTC.

The V gene is TRBV27, the J gene TRBJ1-5; tentatively, D is TRBD1 (5 bases). Germline V gene sequence: CDR1 MNHEY, CDR2 SMNVEV (reference sequence). V was clipped by 6 bases and J by 1 base, with 25 bases between them. The CDR3 sequence is 19 residues long. The CDR3 DNA is TGTGCCAGCAGCCGAAGGGGACGGCCGGGCATGGACAGCAATCAGCCCCAGCATTTT. As protein: CASSRRGRPGMDSNQPQHF.

This clone was recorded once. The chain employs TRBV9 and TRBJ1-4, with D tentatively TRBD1 (6 bases). This CDR3 region has 13 residues. Germline V CDR1 and CDR2: SGDLS, YYNGEE. V was trimmed by 3 bases and J by 8 bases, leaving 11 bases between them. DNA of the CDR3: TGTGCCAGCAGCGCTTTTGACAGGGAAAAACTGTTTTTT. The encoded protein is CASSAFDREKLFF.

This sequence joins TRBV18 and TRBJ2-5; no clear D gene. V lost 2 bases and J 3 bases, leaving 7 bases between the germline ends. From germline, CDR1 is KGHSH and CDR2 LQKENI. The CDR3 is 13 amino acids. CDR3 coding DNA: TGTGCCAGCTCACCAGGGTTAGAAGAGACCCAGTACTTC. The encoded protein is CASSPGLEETQYF.

This clone turned up a few times. The chain is built from TRBV10-3 and TRBJ2-2, with 7 nucleotides matching TRBD1. The CDR3 contains 16 residues. The V segment lost 0 bases and the J segment 1 base; nucleotides outside the gene matches: 2. The V gene's germline CDR1 is ENHRY and CDR2 SYGVKD. The DNA for the CDR3 is TGTGCCATCAGTGAGTCGAGGACAGGGAACACCGGGGAGCTGTTTTTT. Translation gives CAISESRTGNTGELFF.

The V and J genes are TRBV21-1 and TRBJ2-7. TRBV21-1 is designated a pseudogene. CDR3 size: 16 residues. CDR3 in amino acids: CASSKVVGIKSYEQYF. The CDR3 DNA sequence: TGTGCCAGCAGCAAAGTGGTGGGTATCAAATCCTACGAGCAGTACTTC.

This clone was observed a single time. V and J are TRBV15 and TRBJ2-5; D gene ambiguous. The CDR3 loop spans 13 amino acids. V lost 3 bases, J lost 1 base, and 6 bases lay in between. CDR1 is LNHNV and CDR2 is YYDKDF in the germline V gene (reference sequence). In nucleotides, the CDR3 is TGTGCCACCAGCAGGGGTTTCCAAGAGACCCAGTACTTC. This encodes CATSRGFQETQYF. Complete variable domain (other parts from reference TRBV15 and TRBJ2-5): DAMVIQNPRYQVTQFGKPVTLSCSQTLNHNVMYWYQQKSSQAPKLLFHYYDKDFNNEADTPDNFQSRRPNTSFCFLDIRSPGLGDTAMYLCATSRGFQETQYFGPGTRLLVL.

V is TRBV6-1 and J is TRBJ2-4, with a weak D call TRBD2 (5 bases). Germline V gives CDR1 MNHNS, CDR2 SASEGT. Trimming removed 3 bases from V and 8 bases from J, with 17 bases in between. The CDR3 is made up of 15 amino acids. The CDR3 loop is CASSDGLGVTYIQYF. Here the CDR3 DNA reads TGTGCCAGCAGTGACGGGCTCGGGGTGACATACATTCAGTACTTC.

This clone has only one observation. This chain uses TRBV7-9 with TRBJ2-7; no reliable D call. This CDR3 contains 13 residues. The V end lost 5 bases, the J end lost 3 bases, and 11 bases lay between the germline ends. CDR1 SEHNR and CDR2 FQNEAQ come from the germline V gene (reference sequence). CDR3 sequence reads: CASSHLRSYEQYF. The DNA of the CDR3 is TGTGCCAGCAGCCACCTCCGGAGCTACGAGCAGTACTTC.

The chain links TRBV5-5 to TRBJ2-7; possibly TRBD1 for D (5 bases). Germline assignment: CDR1 SGHKS and CDR2 YYEKEE (reference sequence). The ends were cut back, 4 bases at V and 0 bases at J, with 8 bases in the middle. This CDR3 has 13 amino acids. As DNA, the CDR3 is TGTGCCAGCAGCGACAGACTCTCCTACGAGCAGTACTTC. Protein product: CASSDRLSYEQYF.

The rearrangement links TRBV9 to TRBJ1-4, with D maybe TRBD1 (5 bases). The CDR3 has 14 amino acids. V shed 1 base and J shed 5 bases, with 9 bases lying between them. Germline V CDR1 and CDR2: SGDLS, YYNGEE. Written as DNA, the CDR3 is TGTGCCAGCAGCGTAAGTGGGGGGAATGAAAAACTGTTTTTT. Translation gives CASSVSGGNEKLFF. Filled out from reference TRBV9 and TRBJ1-4, the complete variable domain reads DSGVTQTPKHLITATGQRVTLRCSPRSGDLSVYWYQQSLDQGLQFLIQYYNGEERAKGNILERFSAQQFPDLHSELNLSSLELGDSALYFCASSVSGGNEKLFFGSGTQLSVL.

This CDR3 is CASRQKLFF. Written as DNA, the CDR3 is TGTGCCAGCAGGCAAAAACTGTTTTTT. The chain couples TRBV27 to TRBJ1-4; D is unresolved. The V gene lost 6 bases and the J gene lost 9 bases, with 2 bases spanning the gap. Germline loops: CDR1 MNHEY, CDR2 SMNVEV (reference sequence). The CDR3 totals 9 residues.

In this sample, this clone turned up once. The chain is built from TRBV11-2 and TRBJ1-2; D not resolved. The length of the CDR3 is 12 residues. Germline CDR1 is SGHAT and CDR2 is FQNNGV. V was trimmed by 5 bases and J by 7 bases, leaving 11 bases between them. This CDR3 is CASSIRRVGYTF. The CDR3 DNA is TGTGCCAGCAGCATAAGAAGGGTTGGCTACACCTTC.

CDR3 in amino acids: CASSPWGLSGEQFF. The CDR3 DNA reads TGTGCCAGCAGCCCCTGGGGACTATCGGGTGAGCAGTTCTTC. The rearrangement uses TRBV7-9 and TRBJ2-1; 7 nucleotides line up with TRBD2. V lost 5 bases, J lost 9 bases, and 10 bases stayed unmatched. The CDR3 is made up of 14 amino acids. The V gene's germline CDR1 is SEHNR and CDR2 FQNEAQ (reference sequence).

This rearrangement joins TRBV30 to TRBJ1-5; 7 positions match TRBD1. This CDR3 has 17 residues. The trim removed 0 bases at V and 7 bases at J, leaving 15 bases unmatched. Per the germline V gene, CDR1 is GTSNPN and CDR2 is SVGIG (reference sequence). The CDR3 sequence: CAWSVQWSTGRGQPQHF. DNA of the CDR3: TGTGCCTGGAGTGTACAGTGGTCGACAGGGAGAGGACAGCCCCAGCATTTT. The full variable domain, in which reference TRBV30 and TRBJ1-5 provide the parts outside the CDR3, is SQTIHQWPATLVQPVGSPLSLECTVEGTSNPNLYWYRQAAGRGLQLLFYSVGIGQISSEVPQNLSASRPQDRQFILSSKKLLLSDSGFYLCAWSVQWSTGRGQPQHFGDGTRLSIL.

The rearrangement joins TRBV7-6 to TRBJ2-4; TRBD1 matches at 10 bases. The CDR3 length is 14 residues. V lost 5 bases to trimming and J lost 6 bases; unmatched junction nucleotides: 4. CDR1 is SGHVS and CDR2 is FNYEAQ in the germline V gene. CDR3 in DNA: TGTGCCAGCAGCCCCGGGACAGGGGTAAACATTCAGTACTTC. Translation: CASSPGTGVNIQYF.

The V call is TRBV11-2, the J call TRBJ2-7; 9 bases match TRBD1. V was pared by 5 bases and J by 1 base, with 12 bases of the junction left unmatched. CDR3 size: 17 residues. Looked up from germline, CDR1 is SGHAT and CDR2 is FQNNGV. The CDR3 spells CASSPLGQGSLSYEQYF. As DNA, the CDR3 is TGTGCCAGCAGCCCTCTAGGACAGGGGTCCCTTTCCTACGAGCAGTACTTC.

The V call is TRBV28, the J call TRBJ1-4; perhaps TRBD1 as D (5 bases). Germline-derived CDR1 and CDR2 are MDHEN and SYDVKM. Trimming cost V 3 bases and J 8 bases, with 13 bases left between them. CDR3 length: 14 amino acids. CDR3 nucleotides: TGTGCCAGCAGTTTGGGCGGTGGGGGGGAAAAACTGTTTTTT. Protein: CASSLGGGGEKLFF.

The rearrangement links TRBV6-1 to TRBJ1-1; no clear D. CDR3 length: 12 amino acids. Germline loops: CDR1 MNHNS, CDR2 SASEGT. V lost 2 bases to trimming and J lost 5 bases, with 6 bases between them. The CDR3 DNA follows: TGTGCCAGCAGTGAAATGACAACTGAAGCTTTCTTT. This sequence encodes CASSEMTTEAFF.

The V call is TRBV5-6, the J call TRBJ2-1; possibly TRBD1 for D (5 bases). The ends were cut back, 4 bases at V and 8 bases at J, with 16 bases in the middle. Germline CDR1 is SGHDT and CDR2 is YYEEEE. The CDR3 is 14 amino acids. CDR3 sequence: CASSLIARADEQFF. The CDR3 DNA reads TGTGCCAGCAGCCTAATAGCCAGGGCGGATGAGCAGTTCTTC.